This T cell receptor beta chain was sequenced for a study of T cells in Graves' hyperthyroidism and ophthalmopathy. The TCR beta CDR3 regions underwent amplification using RNA transcripts as the source. The TCR CDR3 first-round RT-PCR relied on the HTBI primer set. TCRdb recomputed calls from the multiplex PCR reads with MiXCR, one row per CDR3 protein. The top ten hold around a third of the sample, which has about 320,000 distinct CDR3 sequences, roughly 17% seen once. This clonotype occurred many times. CDR3 length equals 12 residues. The V end lost 5 bases, the J end lost 5 bases, and 12 bases lay between the germline ends. CDR1 and CDR2 from the germline V gene are GTSNPN and SVGIG (reference sequence). The definition of stable Graves' hyperthyroidism was no ophthalmopathy progression within 18 months. Based on clinical symptoms, serum thyroxine and TRAb, thyroid ultrasound and orbital computed tomography, diagnoses were reached.

Sequencing was carried out using blood. V gene TRBV30 combines with J gene TRBJ1-2; D uncertain. The source is a man aged 25 to 40 with Graves' hyperthyroidism. The CDR3 protein is CAWALAGYGYTF. Here the CDR3 DNA reads TGTGCCTGGGCCTTAGCGGGATATGGCTACACCTTC.